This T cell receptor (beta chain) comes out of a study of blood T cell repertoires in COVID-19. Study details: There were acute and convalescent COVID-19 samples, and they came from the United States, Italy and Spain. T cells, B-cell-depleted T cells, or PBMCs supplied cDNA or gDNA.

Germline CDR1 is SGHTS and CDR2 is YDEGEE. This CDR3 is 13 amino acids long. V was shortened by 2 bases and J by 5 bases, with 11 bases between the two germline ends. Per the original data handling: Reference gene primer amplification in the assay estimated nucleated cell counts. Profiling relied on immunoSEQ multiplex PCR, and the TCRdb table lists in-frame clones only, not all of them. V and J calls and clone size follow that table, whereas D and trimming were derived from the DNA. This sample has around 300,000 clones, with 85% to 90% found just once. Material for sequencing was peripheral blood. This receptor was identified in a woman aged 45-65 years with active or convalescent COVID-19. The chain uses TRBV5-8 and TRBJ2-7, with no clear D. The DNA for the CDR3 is TGTGCCAGCAGCTTTATGGGCAGCAACGAGCAGTACTTC. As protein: CASSFMGSNEQYF.